This TCR beta chain was found in a study of post-analysis software for immune sequencing data. Study in general: The courses of disease that were included comprised relapsing-remitting, secondary progressive and progressive-relapsing multiple sclerosis. The study, taken as a whole, reports: Patients used about five TRBV segments, including TRBV5-6, TRBV5-1 and TRBV20-1, more often than controls. Under the F measure, samples that were prepared in one batch clustered strongly together. Among multiple sclerosis patients, normalized Chao1 diversity was significantly below that of controls.

As regards this clonotype: What it binds is unknown.

Germline V gene data show CDR1 as SGDLS and CDR2 as YYNGEE. This CDR3 is 16 amino acids long. Trimming shortened V by 0 bases and J by 4 bases, and 16 bases separated the two germline ends. Unique molecular identifiers were built into the TCR beta cDNA libraries. When roughly 1 to 10 million T cells were used, they gave about 550,000 cDNA molecules. TCRdb re-analysed the PCR reads in MiXCR, keeping a single row per CDR3 protein. The sample includes 650,000 to 850,000 distinct CDR3 sequences, around 46% of them seen just once. The V and J genes are TRBV9 and TRBJ1-2; D gene unclear. Material for sequencing was blood. The receptor was isolated from a girl between 10 and 17 years old with multiple sclerosis. Written as DNA, the CDR3 is TGTGCCAGCAGCGTAGCGGACGAAGGTTGGGCCTATGGCTACACCTTC. Translated: CASSVADEGWAYGYTF.